This T cell receptor (beta chain) comes out of a study of blood T cell repertoires in COVID-19. For the study at large: T cells, B-cell-depleted T cells, or PBMCs provided the cDNA or gDNA that served as material.

Adults between about 18 and 89 years of age took part from more than 20 US areas. Authors' analysis steps: Amplification of reference gene primers provided the estimated nucleated cell counts. Profiling relied on immunoSEQ multiplex PCR, and the TCRdb table lists in-frame clones only, not all of them. V and J calls and clone size are given by that table; D and trimming were obtained from the DNA. This table holds around 320,000 clones, almost 90% found once. As regards this clone: Different DNA sequences within this sample yield the same CDR3.

This receptor was obtained from a woman between 18 and 29 years old with acute COVID-19. The sample comprised PBMCs or T cells enriched from blood (not recorded which).

CDR3 loop: CASSLTGGYGYTF. CDR3 coding DNA: TGTGCCAGCAGCTTAACGGGGGGCTATGGCTACACCTTC. The chain employs TRBV7-3 and TRBJ1-2, with D possibly being TRBD1 (5 bases). CDR3 size: 13 residues. CDR1 SGHTA and CDR2 FQGTGA come from the germline V gene. V was shortened by 0 bases and J by 4 bases, with 6 bases between the two germline ends.